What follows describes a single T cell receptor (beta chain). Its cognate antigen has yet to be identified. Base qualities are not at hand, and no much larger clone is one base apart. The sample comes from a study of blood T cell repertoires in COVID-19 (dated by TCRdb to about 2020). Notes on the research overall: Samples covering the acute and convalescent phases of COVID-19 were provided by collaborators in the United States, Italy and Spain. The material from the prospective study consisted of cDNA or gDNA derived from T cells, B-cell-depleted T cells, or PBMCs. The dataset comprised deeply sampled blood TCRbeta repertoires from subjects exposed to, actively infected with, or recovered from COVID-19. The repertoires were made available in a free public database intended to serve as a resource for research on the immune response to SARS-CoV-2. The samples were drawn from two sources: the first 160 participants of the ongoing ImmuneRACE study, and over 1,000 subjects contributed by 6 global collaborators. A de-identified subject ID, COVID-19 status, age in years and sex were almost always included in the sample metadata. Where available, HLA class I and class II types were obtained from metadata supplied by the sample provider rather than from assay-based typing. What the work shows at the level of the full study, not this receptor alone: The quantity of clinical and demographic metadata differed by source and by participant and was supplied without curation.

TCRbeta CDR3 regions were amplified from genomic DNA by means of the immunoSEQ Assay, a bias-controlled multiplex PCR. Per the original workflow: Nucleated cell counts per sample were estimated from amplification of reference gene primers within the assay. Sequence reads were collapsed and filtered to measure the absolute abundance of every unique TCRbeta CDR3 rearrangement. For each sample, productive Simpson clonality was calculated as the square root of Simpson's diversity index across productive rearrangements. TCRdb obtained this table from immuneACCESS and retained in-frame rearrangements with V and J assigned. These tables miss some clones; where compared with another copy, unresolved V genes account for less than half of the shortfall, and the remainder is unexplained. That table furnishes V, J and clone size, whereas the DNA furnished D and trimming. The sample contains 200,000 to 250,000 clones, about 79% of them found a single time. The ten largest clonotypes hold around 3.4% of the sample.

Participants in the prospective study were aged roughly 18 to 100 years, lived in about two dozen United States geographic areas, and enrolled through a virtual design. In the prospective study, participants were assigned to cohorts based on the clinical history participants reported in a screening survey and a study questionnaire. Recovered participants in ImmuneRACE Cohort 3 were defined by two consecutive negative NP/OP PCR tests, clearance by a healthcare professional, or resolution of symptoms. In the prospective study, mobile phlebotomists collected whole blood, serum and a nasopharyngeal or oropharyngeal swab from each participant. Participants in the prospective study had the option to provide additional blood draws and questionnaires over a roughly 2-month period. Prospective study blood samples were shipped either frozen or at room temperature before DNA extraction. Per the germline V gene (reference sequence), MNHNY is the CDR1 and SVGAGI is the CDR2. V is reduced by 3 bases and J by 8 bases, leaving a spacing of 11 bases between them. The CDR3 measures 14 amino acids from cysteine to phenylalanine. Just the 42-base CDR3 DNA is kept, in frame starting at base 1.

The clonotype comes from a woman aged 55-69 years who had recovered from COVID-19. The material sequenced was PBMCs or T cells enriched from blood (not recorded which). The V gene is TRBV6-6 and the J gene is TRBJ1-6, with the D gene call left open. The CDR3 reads CASSYLASDSPLHF. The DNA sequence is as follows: TGTGCCAGCAGTTATCTGGCAAGTGATTCACCCCTCCACTTT.